This paragraph covers one T cell receptor (beta chain) sequence. The antigen is undetermined. This sample stems from a study of T cell responses to AZD1222 COVID-19 vaccine. The CDR3 runs 11 residues. Germline values: CDR1 SGHDN, CDR2 FVKESK. V gave up 7 bases and J gave up 1 base, with 4 bases separating them. Sequenced by immunoSEQ multiplex PCR; TCRdb stores in-frame clones only, minus some. Of about 100,000 clones in the sample, about nine tenths were seen once. Study-wide points: Repertoires were sampled only after the peak T cell response. Among the donors, most were white British and more were female, and clonal diversity was possibly underestimated. At baseline, just a handful of AZD1222 recipients tested seropositive.

The TCR originated in an adult in good health. This specimen consisted of peripheral blood, obtained on day 0 of AZD1222 vaccination. The gene calls are TRBV14 and TRBJ1-1; no clear D. CDR3 loop: CASTRNTEAFF. In DNA, the CDR3 is TGTGCCAGCACACGGAACACTGAAGCTTTCTTT.